This T cell receptor beta chain was recovered during a study of blood T cell repertoires in COVID-19. CDR1 SGHAT and CDR2 FQNNGV come from the germline V gene. The CDR3 has 15 residues. With 5 bases clipped from V and 4 bases from J, the junction kept 7 bases outside the gene matches. Sequencing used immunoSEQ multiplex PCR; TCRdb keeps in-frame clones, though not all of them. The sample lists about 210,000 clones, approximately 90% occurring once. The chain has TRBV11-2 and TRBJ2-3; 9 nucleotides agree with TRBD2. Sequenced: PBMCs or T cells enriched from blood (not recorded which). The TCR sequence derives from a man aged 18 to 30 with acute COVID-19. This chain's CDR3 is CASSLGLALADTQYF. DNA of the CDR3: TGTGCCAGCAGCCTGGGACTAGCCCTCGCAGATACGCAGTATTTT.